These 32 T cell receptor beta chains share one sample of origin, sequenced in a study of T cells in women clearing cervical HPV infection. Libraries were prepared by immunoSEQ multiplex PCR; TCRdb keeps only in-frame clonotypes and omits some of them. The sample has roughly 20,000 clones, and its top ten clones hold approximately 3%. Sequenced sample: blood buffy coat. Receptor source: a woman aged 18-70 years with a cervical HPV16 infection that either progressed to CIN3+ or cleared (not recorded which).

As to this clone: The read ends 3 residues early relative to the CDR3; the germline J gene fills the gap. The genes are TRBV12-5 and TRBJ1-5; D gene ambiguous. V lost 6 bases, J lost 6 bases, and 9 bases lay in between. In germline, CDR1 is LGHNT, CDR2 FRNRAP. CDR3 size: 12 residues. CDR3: CASGAGGQPQHF. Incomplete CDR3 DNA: TGTGCTAGTGGGGCAGGTGGTCAGCCC.

This CDR3 reads CASSETQTGGANYGYTF. The part of the CDR3 DNA that was read is TGTGCCAGCAGTGAAACCCAGACAGGGGGGGCGAACTATGGC. The J gene is TRBJ1-2, the V gene TRBV6-1, with TRBD1 identical over 9 bases. The read comes to an end 3 residues before the CDR3 does, leaving the germline J gene to fill in the end. The CDR3 runs to 17 residues. The junction had 9 bases not matched to a gene; V was cut back by 2 bases and J by 2 bases. CDR1 is MNHNS, CDR2 SASEGT, per germline.

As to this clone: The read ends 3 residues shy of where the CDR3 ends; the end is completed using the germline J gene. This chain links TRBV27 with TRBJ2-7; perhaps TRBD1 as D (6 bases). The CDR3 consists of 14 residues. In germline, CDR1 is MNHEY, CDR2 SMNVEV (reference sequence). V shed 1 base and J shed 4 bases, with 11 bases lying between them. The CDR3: CASSLWGRGYEQYF. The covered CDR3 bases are TGTGCCAGCAGTTTATGGGGCAGGGGTTACGAG.

CDR3 sequence reads: CASSPDSTYGYTF. The CDR3 DNA, read in part, is TGTGCCAGCAGCCCTGACAGTACCTATGGC. The chain employs TRBV7-3 and TRBJ1-2; D may be TRBD1 (5 bases). The read terminates 3 residues ahead of where the CDR3 ends, so the germline J gene completes it. CDR1 SGHTA and CDR2 FQGTGA come from the germline V gene. V lost 5 bases, J lost 4 bases, and 11 bases lay in between. This CDR3 has 13 amino acids. The complete variable domain, with remaining parts taken from reference TRBV7-3 and TRBJ1-2, reads GAGVSQTPSNKVTEKGKYVELRCDPISGHTALYWYRQSLGQGPEFLIYFQGTGAADDSGLPNDRFFAVRPEGSVSTLKIQRTERGDSAVYLCASSPDSTYGYTFGSGTRLTVV.

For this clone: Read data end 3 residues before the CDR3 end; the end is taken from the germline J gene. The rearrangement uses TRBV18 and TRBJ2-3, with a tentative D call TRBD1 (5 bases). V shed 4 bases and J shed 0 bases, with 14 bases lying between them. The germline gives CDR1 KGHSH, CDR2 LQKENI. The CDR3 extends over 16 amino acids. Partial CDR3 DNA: TGTGCCAGCTCACGTTTTCCCAGGGTTAGCACAGATACG. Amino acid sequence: CASSRFPRVSTDT. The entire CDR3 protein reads CASSRFPRVSTDTQYF. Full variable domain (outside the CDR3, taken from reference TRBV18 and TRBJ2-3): NAGVMQNPRHLVRRRGQEARLRCSPMKGHSHVYWYRQLPEEGLKFMVYLQKENIIDESGMPKERFSAEFPKEGPSILRIQQVVRGDSAAYFCASSRFPRVSTDTQYFGPGTRLTVL.

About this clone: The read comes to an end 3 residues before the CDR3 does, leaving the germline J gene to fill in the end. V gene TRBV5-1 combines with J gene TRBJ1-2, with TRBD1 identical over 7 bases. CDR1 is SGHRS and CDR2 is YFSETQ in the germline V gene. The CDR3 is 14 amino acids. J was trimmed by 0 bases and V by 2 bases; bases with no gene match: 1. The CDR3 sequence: CASSFGQANYGYTF. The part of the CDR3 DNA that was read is TGCGCCAGCAGCTTCGGACAGGCTAACTATGGC.

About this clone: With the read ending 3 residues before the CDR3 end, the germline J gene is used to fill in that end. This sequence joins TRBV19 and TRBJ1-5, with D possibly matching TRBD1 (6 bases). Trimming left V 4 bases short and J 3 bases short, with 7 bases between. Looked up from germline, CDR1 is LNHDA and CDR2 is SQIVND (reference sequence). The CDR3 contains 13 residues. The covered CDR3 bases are TGTGCCAGTAGTAGACAGGACAATCAGCCC. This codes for CASSRQDNQP. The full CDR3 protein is CASSRQDNQPQHF.

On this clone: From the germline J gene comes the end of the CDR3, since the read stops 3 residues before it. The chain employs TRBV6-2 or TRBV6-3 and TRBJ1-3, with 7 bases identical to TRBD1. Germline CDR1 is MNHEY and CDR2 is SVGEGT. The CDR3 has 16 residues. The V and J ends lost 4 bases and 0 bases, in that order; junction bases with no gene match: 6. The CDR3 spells CASSSTTGASGNTIYF. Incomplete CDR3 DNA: TGTGCCAGCAGTTCGACCACAGGGGCCTCTGGAAACACC.

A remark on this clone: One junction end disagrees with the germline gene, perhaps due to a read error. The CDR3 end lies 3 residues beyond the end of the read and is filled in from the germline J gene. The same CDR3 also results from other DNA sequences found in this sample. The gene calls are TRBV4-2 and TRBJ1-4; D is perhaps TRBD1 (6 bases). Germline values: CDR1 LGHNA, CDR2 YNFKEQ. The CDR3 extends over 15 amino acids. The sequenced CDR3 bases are TGCGCCAGCAGCCAAGTAGAGGGGGTTAATGAAAAA. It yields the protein CASSQVEGVNEK. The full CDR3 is CASSQVEGVNEKLFF.

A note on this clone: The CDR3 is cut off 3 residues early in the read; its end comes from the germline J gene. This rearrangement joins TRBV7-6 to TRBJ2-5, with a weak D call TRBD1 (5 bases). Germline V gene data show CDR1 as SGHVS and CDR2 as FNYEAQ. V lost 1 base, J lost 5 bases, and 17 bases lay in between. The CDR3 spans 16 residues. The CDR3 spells CASSLGVGGARETQYF. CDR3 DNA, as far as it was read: TGTGCCAGCAGCTTAGGAGTTGGTGGGGCGCGGGAGACC.

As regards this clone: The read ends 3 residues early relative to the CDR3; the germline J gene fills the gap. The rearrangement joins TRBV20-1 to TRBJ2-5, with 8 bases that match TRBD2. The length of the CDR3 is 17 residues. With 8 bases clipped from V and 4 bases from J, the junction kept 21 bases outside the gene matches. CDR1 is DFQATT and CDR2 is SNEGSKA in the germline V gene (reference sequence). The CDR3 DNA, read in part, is TGCAGTACCATCGATAGCGGGGCGTCCAATAATCGAGAGACC. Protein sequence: CSTIDSGASNNRET. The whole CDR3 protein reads CSTIDSGASNNRETQYF.

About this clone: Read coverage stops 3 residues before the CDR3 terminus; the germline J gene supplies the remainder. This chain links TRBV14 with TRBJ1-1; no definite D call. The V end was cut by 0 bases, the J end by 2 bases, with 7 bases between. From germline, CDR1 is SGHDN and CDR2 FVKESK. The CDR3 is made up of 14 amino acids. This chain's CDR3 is CASSQDLINTEAFF. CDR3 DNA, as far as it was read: TGTGCCAGCAGCCAAGATCTAATCAACACTGAA.

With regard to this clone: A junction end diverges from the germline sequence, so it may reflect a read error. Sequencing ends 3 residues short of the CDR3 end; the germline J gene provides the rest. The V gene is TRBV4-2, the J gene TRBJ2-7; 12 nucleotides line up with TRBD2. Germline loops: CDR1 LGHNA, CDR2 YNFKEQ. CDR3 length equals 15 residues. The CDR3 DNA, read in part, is TGCGCCAGCAGCCCAGAGACTAGCGGGGGATACGAG. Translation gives CASSPETSGGYE. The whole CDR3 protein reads CASSPETSGGYEQYF.

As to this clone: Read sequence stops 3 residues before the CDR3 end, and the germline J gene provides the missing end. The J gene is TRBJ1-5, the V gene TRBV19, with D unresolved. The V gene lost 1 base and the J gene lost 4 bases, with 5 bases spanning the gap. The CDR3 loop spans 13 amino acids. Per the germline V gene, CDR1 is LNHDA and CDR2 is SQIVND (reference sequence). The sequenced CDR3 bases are TGTGCCAGTAGTATAGCCAGTAATCAGCCC. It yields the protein CASSIASNQP. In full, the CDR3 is CASSIASNQPQHF.

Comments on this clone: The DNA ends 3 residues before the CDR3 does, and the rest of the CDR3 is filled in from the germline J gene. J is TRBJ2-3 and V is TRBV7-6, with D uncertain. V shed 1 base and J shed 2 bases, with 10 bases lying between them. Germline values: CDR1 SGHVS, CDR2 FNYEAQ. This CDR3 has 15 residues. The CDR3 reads CASSLGLGYTDTQYF. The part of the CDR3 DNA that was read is TGTGCCAGCAGCTTAGGTCTCGGTTACACAGATACG.

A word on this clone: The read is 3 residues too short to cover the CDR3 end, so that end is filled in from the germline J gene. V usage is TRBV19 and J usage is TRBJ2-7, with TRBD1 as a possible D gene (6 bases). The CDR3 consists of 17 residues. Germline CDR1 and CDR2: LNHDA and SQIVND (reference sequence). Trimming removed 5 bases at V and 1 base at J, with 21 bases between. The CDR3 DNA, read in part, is TGTGCCAGTAGTGTCGCCCATGACAGGCCTAGTTCCTACGAG. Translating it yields CASSVAHDRPSSYE. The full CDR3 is CASSVAHDRPSSYEQYF.

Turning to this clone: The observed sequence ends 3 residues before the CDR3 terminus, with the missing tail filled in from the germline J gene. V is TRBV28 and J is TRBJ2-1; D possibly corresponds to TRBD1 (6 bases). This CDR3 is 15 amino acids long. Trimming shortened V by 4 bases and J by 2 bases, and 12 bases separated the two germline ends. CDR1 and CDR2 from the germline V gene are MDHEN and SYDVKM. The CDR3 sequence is CASSSPPGAYNEQFF. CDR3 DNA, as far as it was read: TGTGCCAGCAGTTCCCCTCCAGGGGCCTACAATGAG.

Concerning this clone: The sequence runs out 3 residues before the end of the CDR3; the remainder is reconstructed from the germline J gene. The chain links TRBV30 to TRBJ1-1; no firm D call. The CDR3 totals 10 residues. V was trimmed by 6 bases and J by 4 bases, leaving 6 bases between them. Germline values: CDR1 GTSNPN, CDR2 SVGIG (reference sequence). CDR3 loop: CACLSTEAFF. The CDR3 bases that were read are TGTGCCTGCCTAAGCACTGAA.

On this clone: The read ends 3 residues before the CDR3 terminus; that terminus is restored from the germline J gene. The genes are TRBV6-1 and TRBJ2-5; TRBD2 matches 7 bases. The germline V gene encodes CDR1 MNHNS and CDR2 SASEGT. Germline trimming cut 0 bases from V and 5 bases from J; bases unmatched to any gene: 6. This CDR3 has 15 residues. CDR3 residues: CASSEAGGWRETQYF. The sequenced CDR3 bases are TGTGCCAGCAGTGAAGCCGGGGGGTGGCGGGAGACC.

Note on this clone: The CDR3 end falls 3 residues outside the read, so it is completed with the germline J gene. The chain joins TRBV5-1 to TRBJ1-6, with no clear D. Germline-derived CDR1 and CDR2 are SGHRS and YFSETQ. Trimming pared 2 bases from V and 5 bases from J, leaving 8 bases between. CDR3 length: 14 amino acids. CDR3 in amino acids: CASSLGLHNSPLHF. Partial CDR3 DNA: TGCGCCAGCAGCTTAGGACTGCATAATTCACCC.

CDR3 DNA (partial): TGTGCCTGGAGTGTTGGGGGGTCCAAAAACATT. Residues: CAWSVGGSKNI. The whole CDR3 is CAWSVGGSKNIQYF. The chain carries TRBV30 and TRBJ2-4, with D possibly TRBD2 on 6 matching bases. The CDR3 end falls 3 residues outside the read, so it is completed with the germline J gene. V was cut by 0 bases and J by 2 bases, with 8 bases left in between. The CDR3 sequence is 14 residues long. Germline V gene data show CDR1 as GTSNPN and CDR2 as SVGIG (reference sequence).

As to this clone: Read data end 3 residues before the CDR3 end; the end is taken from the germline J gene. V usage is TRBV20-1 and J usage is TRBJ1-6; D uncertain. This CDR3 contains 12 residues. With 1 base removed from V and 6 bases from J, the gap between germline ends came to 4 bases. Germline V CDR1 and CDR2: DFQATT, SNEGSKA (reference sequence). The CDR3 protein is CSARASNSPLHF. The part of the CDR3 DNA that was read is TGCAGTGCTAGAGCTAGTAATTCACCC.

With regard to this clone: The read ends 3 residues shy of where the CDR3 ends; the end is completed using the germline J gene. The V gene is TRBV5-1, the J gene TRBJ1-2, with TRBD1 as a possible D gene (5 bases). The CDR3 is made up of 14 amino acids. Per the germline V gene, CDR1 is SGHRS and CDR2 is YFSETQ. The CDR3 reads CASSQGAPVRGYTF. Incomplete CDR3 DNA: TGCGCCAGCAGCCAAGGGGCCCCCGTGAGAGGC.

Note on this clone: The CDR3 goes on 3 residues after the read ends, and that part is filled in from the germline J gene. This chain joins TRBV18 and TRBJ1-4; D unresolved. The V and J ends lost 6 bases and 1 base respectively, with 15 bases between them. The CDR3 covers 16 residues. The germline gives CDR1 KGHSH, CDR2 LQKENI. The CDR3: CASSRLIGGTNEKLFF. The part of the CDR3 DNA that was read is TGTGCCAGCTCGCGTCTTATCGGTGGAACTAATGAAAAA.

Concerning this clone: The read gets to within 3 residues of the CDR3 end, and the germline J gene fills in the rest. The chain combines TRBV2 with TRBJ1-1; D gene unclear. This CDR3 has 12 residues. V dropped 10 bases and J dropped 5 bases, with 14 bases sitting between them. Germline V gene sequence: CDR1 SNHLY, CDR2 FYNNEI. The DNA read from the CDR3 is TGTGCCACCAGATCTGAGGGTACTGAA. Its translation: CATRSEGTE. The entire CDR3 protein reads CATRSEGTEAFF.

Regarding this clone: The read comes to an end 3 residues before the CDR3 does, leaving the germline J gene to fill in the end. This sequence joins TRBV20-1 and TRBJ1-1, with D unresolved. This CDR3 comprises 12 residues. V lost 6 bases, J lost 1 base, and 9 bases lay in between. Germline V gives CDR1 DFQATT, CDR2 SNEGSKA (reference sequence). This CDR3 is CSALGPNTEAFF. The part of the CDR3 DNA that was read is TGCAGTGCATTGGGCCCGAACACTGAA.

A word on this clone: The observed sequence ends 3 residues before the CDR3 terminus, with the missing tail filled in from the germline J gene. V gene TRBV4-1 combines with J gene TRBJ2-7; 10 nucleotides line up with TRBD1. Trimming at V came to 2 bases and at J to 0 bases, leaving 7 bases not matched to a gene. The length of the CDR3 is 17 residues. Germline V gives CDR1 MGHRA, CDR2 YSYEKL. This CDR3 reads CASSQPWDRGLSYEQYF. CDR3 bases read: TGCGCCAGCAGCCAACCCTGGGACAGGGGCCTCTCCTACGAG.

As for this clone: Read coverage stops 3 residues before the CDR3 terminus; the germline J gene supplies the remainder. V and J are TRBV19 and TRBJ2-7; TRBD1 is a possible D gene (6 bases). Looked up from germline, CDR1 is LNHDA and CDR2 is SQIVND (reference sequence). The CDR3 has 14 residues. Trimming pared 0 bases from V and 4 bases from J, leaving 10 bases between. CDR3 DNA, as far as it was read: TGTGCCAGTAGTATAGAAGACAGGAATTACGAG. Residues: CASSIEDRNYE. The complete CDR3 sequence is CASSIEDRNYEQYF.

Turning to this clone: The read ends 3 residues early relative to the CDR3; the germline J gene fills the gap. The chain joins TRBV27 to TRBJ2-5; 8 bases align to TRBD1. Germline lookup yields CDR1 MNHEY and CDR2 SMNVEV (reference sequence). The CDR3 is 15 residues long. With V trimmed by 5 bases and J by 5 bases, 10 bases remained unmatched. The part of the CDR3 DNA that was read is TGTGCCAGCAGTAGGGGATTGGACAGGGTGGAGACC. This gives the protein CASSRGLDRVET. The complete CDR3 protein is CASSRGLDRVETQYF.

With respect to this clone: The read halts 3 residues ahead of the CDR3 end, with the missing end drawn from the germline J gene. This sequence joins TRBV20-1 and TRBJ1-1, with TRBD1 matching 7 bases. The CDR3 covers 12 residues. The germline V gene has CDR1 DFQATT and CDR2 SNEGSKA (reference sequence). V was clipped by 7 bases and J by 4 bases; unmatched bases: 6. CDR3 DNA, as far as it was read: TGCAGTGGAGTACAGGGGTCCACTGAA. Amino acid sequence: CSGVQGSTE. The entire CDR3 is CSGVQGSTEAFF.

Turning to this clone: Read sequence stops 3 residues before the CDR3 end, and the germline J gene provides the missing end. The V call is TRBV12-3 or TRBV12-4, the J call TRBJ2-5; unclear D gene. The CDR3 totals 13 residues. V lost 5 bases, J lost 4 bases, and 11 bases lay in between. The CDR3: CASSPLSGETQYF. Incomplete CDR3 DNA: TGTGCCAGCAGTCCTCTCTCGGGAGAGACC.

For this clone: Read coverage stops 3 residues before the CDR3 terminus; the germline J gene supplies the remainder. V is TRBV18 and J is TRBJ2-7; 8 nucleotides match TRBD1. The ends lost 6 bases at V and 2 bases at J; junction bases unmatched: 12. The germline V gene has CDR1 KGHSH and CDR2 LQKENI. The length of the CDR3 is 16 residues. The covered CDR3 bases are TGTGCCAGCTCCCCAAGGACAGGGACAAATACCTACGAG. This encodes CASSPRTGTNTYE. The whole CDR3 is CASSPRTGTNTYEQYF.